The T cell receptor beta chain under discussion was sequenced for a study of T cell responses to AZD1222 COVID-19 vaccine (dated by TCRdb to the early 2020s). The study in broad terms: AZD1222 recipients with second doses at about 4 weeks or about 12 weeks were pooled, because spike-specific TCR depth and breadth did not differ between schedules. TCR sequencing was performed for about 250 trial participants, of whom roughly 200 were given two doses of AZD1222 and around 25 were given two doses of MenACWY control vaccine. Trial participants were enrolled by age into subgroups of 18-55, 56-69 and 70-plus years, and around 150, 28 and 57 TCR-sequenced participants, respectively, were included in these subgroups. Findings and caveats that apply to the study as a whole: Reportedly, close to half of the unique spike-specific TCRs recognized epitopes lying outside the regions that are mutated in the B.1.351 and B.1.1.7 variants. Because no day 14 peak-response samples were available, the repertoires could be characterized only after the peak T cell response. A significant rise in spike-specific TCR breadth and depth was observed after two AZD1222 doses relative to day 0 and relative to MenACWY recipients. Most participants were white British and females outnumbered males, and the authors suggested that clonal diversity may have been underestimated. Conclusions about previously exposed vaccinees are limited, since just a handful of AZD1222 recipients were seropositive for SARS-CoV-2 at baseline. The whole spike protein was spanned by vaccine-associated CD4 TCRs, and dominant responses were seen in regions 160-218 and 743-854. In the small 56-69-year group, the increase in depth fell short of significance, most likely because of low power.

Trimming takes 0 bases off V and 7 bases off J; junction bases not matched to a gene: 4. Reading the germline V gene gives CDR1 SGDLS and CDR2 YYNGEE. From the cysteine up to the phenylalanine, the CDR3 has a length of 16 residues. Left in the record is the CDR3 DNA by itself, 48 bases read in frame from the first base. Concerning this clone: The antigen it binds to is not known. Base quality data are lacking; no much larger clone is found one base away.

The time point tag for this specimen amounts to: baseline before first vaccination. Samples from vaccinated people were obtained from the UK trials COV001 and COV002, which included a single-blind randomized controlled phase 2/3 trial of AZD1222 (ChAdOx1 nCoV-19) in healthy adults. Trial participant PBMC samples were collected at day 0 and day 28 after the second dose for TCRbeta chain sequencing. The CDR3 regions of human TCRbeta chains were analyzed by immunosequencing. Processing in the source paper ran as follows. TCRs in the repertoires were compared against a reference library of SARS-CoV-2-specific TCRs that had been generated with the MIRA antigen-specificity platform. Breadth was defined as the fraction of unique TCRs that were SARS-CoV-2-associated, and depth was defined as the fraction of total T cells that were SARS-CoV-2-associated. Using the MIRA data, each spike-specific TCR was mapped to the spike region that the TCR reacts to and placed in a CD4 or CD8 class. Log10-transformed breadth and depth values were compared by one-way ANOVA with Sidak's multiple comparisons tests. TCRdb retrieved this table from immuneACCESS and kept in-frame rearrangements only. Not all clones are present; in checked studies, unresolved V genes account for under half, and no reason is known for the remainder. The V and J calls and the clone size are those of that table, but D and trimming were determined from the DNA. This sample holds about 150,000 clones; 85% to 95% were observed only once. The top ten clones comprise under 2.5% of the sample.

This receptor was obtained from an adult in good health. Sequenced here: peripheral blood, sampled on day 0 of AZD1222 vaccination. Recombination linked TRBV9 to TRBJ2-1; 13 central bases correspond to TRBD2. The CDR3 loop reads CASSVERTSGSNEQFF. The nucleotides are TGTGCCAGCAGCGTAGAGAGGACTAGCGGGAGTAATGAGCAGTTCTTC.